Following are 30 T cell receptor beta chains from one sample sequenced in a study of T cell responses to AZD1222 COVID-19 vaccine (dated by TCRdb to 2020 to 2022). The time point label for this specimen denotes: about 28 days (+/-7) after the second vaccine dose. The receptor library was made with the immunoSEQ multiplex PCR assay. TCRdb's version of the immuneACCESS table is confined to in-frame rearrangements and falls short of the full clone set. An unresolved V gene accounts for under half of the shortfall where checked; the remainder is of unknown origin. This sample is represented by some 130,000 clones; approximately 91% of them were singletons. The ten largest clones add up to more than 1% of the sample. The sample in question was peripheral blood, obtained 28 days after the second AZD1222 dose. Receptors were obtained from an adult who received the AZD1222 COVID-19 vaccine.

The rearrangement links TRBV7-3 to TRBJ2-1; D may be TRBD1 or TRBD2 (5 bases each). Germline assignment: CDR1 SGHTA and CDR2 FQGTGA. Deletions cut 5 bases from V and 7 bases from J, with 15 bases between. The CDR3 length is 14 residues. CDR3 loop: CASSVSGPVNEQFF. The CDR3 DNA reads TGTGCCAGCAGCGTTTCGGGACCCGTTAATGAGCAGTTCTTC.

This clone was seen more than once but under ten times. This chain connects TRBV28 to TRBJ2-3; the D is unclear. Germline assignment: CDR1 MDHEN and CDR2 SYDVKM. This CDR3 is built from 12 residues. Trimming cost V 6 bases and J 2 bases, with 6 bases left between them. CDR3 residues: CASSTPTDTQYF. The CDR3 nucleotides read TGTGCCAGCAGCACTCCCACAGATACGCAGTATTTT.

This chain joins TRBV3-1 (or the pseudogene TRBV3-2) and TRBJ2-3; D gene ambiguous. V lost 1 base to trimming and J lost 2 bases, with 10 bases between them. The germline V gene encodes CDR1 LGHDT and CDR2 YNNKEL (reference sequence). This CDR3 is built from 15 residues. The CDR3 here is CASSQARIHTDTQYF. The CDR3, as DNA: TGTGCCAGCAGCCAAGCACGTATACACACAGATACGCAGTATTTT.

This clone was observed a single time. The rearrangement joins TRBV5-8 to TRBJ1-6; the D is unclear. The CDR3 covers 13 residues. Germline assignment: CDR1 SGHTS and CDR2 YDEGEE. Trimming took 2 bases from V and 8 from J, leaving 8 bases between them. CDR3 residues: CASSFGFDSPLHF. The CDR3 DNA sequence: TGTGCCAGCAGCTTTGGCTTTGATTCACCCCTCCACTTT.

The chain couples TRBV5-1 to TRBJ1-6, with 10 bases matching TRBD1. This CDR3 has 15 residues. The V gene's germline CDR1 is SGHRS and CDR2 YFSETQ. The V and J ends lost 4 bases and 10 bases, in that order; junction bases with no gene match: 8. CDR3 sequence reads: CASSRDRGHKSPLHF. The CDR3 nucleotides are TGCGCCAGCAGCCGTGACAGGGGGCACAAATCACCCCTCCACTTT.

The chain employs TRBV6-4 and TRBJ1-5; weak D call: TRBD1 (5 bases). The CDR3 is 14 residues long. Germline CDR1 MRHNA, CDR2 SNTAGT. Trimming removed 3 bases from V and 2 bases from J, with 8 bases in between. CDR3 sequence (DNA): TGTGCCAGCAGTGAGGGGGGGGGCAATCAGCCCCAGCATTTT. Encoded protein: CASSEGGGNQPQHF.

The chain carries TRBV2 and TRBJ1-1; D unclear. V was shortened by 5 bases and J by 5 bases, with 12 bases between the two germline ends. The CDR3 contains 13 residues. Germline V gene data show CDR1 as SNHLY and CDR2 as FYNNEI. In DNA, the CDR3 is TGTGCCAGCAGTCGGTGGGTGAGGACTGAAGCTTTCTTT. Its translation: CASSRWVRTEAFF.

With regard to this clone: The sample holds other DNA sequences that translate to the same CDR3. The V gene is TRBV3-1 (or the pseudogene TRBV3-2), the J gene TRBJ2-7; 8 bases agree with TRBD2. CDR3 length equals 14 residues. V gave up 2 bases and J gave up 5 bases; unmatched junction bases: 5. In germline, CDR1 is LGHDT, CDR2 YNNKEL (reference sequence). As DNA, the CDR3 is TGTGCCAGCAGCCAACGGGGGGGTTTCCACGAGCAGTACTTC. It yields the protein CASSQRGGFHEQYF.

The chain carries TRBV19 and TRBJ2-2, with 7 bases fitting TRBD2. V lost 4 bases and J lost 1; bases outside the gene matches: 3. This CDR3 spans 15 amino acids. Germline V gene lookup returns CDR1 LNHDA and CDR2 SQIVND (reference sequence). The CDR3 nucleotides read TGTGCCAGTAGTAACAAGCGGGGGAACACCGGGGAGCTGTTTTTT. Translation gives CASSNKRGNTGELFF.

CDR3 region: CAGNQGDFYEQYF. As DNA, the CDR3 is TGTGCCGGGAACCAGGGTGATTTCTACGAGCAGTACTTC. The chain links TRBV2 to TRBJ2-7; TRBD1 might be the D (5 bases). V was trimmed by 11 bases and J by 3 bases, leaving 17 bases between them. The CDR3 is 13 amino acids. Germline V gene lookup returns CDR1 SNHLY and CDR2 FYNNEI.

This sequence joins TRBV7-9 and TRBJ1-2; 8 bases agree with TRBD1. Germline V gene sequence: CDR1 SEHNR, CDR2 FQNEAQ (reference sequence). V shed 4 bases, J shed 6 bases, and the junction held 16 bases outside the gene matches. There are 17 residues in the CDR3. CDR3 protein: CASSSPLSTGGVDGYTF. CDR3 DNA sequence: TGTGCCAGCAGCTCACCATTATCTACAGGGGGGGTCGATGGCTACACCTTC.

This clone came up once. DNA for the CDR3: TGTGCCAGCAGCCCTGTGGGGTTATCTAATGAAAAACTGTTTTTT. Translation gives CASSPVGLSNEKLFF. J is TRBJ1-4 and V is TRBV7-9; D ambiguous. This CDR3 spans 15 amino acids. The V end was cut by 5 bases, the J end by 3 bases, with 13 bases between. Per the germline V gene, CDR1 is SEHNR and CDR2 is FQNEAQ (reference sequence).

The rearrangement uses TRBV6-6 and TRBJ1-6; no clear D. The CDR3 runs 14 residues. Germline values: CDR1 MNHNY, CDR2 SVGAGI (reference sequence). V lost 5 bases to trimming and J lost 5 bases, with 10 bases between them. The CDR3 nucleotides are TGTGCCAGCAGTCAGGCTGGAAATAATTCACCCCTCCACTTT. Protein sequence: CASSQAGNNSPLHF.

This chain links TRBV2 with TRBJ1-1; maybe TRBD1 (6 bases). This CDR3 is built from 14 residues. Germline V CDR1 and CDR2: SNHLY, FYNNEI. V lost 2 bases, J lost 4 bases, and 11 bases lay in between. This CDR3 reads CASSELEGGTEAFF. DNA for the CDR3: TGTGCCAGCAGTGAATTGGAAGGGGGCACTGAAGCTTTCTTT.

This rearrangement joins TRBV19 to TRBJ1-2, with 9 bases lining up with TRBD1. The V gene's germline CDR1 is LNHDA and CDR2 SQIVND (reference sequence). V lost 9 bases, J lost 4 bases, and 9 bases stayed unmatched. This CDR3 is built from 14 residues. The CDR3 protein is CASSGTGWVYGYTF. The CDR3 nucleotides are TGTGCCAGCTCCGGGACAGGGTGGGTCTATGGCTACACCTTC.

This clone has more than one count but fewer than ten. The chain combines TRBV28 with TRBJ1-1; tentative D call: TRBD1 (5 bases). The CDR3 covers 16 residues. The V gene's germline CDR1 is MDHEN and CDR2 SYDVKM. V was cut by 1 base and J by 2 bases, with 14 bases left in between. CDR3 region: CASSLFEGRGNTEAFF. DNA of the CDR3: TGTGCCAGCAGTTTATTCGAAGGAAGGGGTAACACTGAAGCTTTCTTT.

This clone appeared once. This rearrangement joins TRBV27 to TRBJ2-7; D may match TRBD1 or TRBD2 (5 bases each). Germline values: CDR1 MNHEY, CDR2 SMNVEV (reference sequence). The V gene lost 6 bases and the J gene lost 2 bases, with 23 bases spanning the gap. CDR3 size: 17 residues. Written as DNA, the CDR3 is TGTGCCAGCAGCTCGGATACCGGGACCACATTTCCCTACGAGCAGTACTTC. Its protein is CASSSDTGTTFPYEQYF.

This sequence joins TRBV28 and TRBJ1-1; D is possibly TRBD1 (5 bases). Germline loops: CDR1 MDHEN, CDR2 SYDVKM. The CDR3 has 16 amino acids. Trimming removed 5 bases from V and 0 bases from J, with 16 bases in between. CDR3 in DNA: TGTGCCAGCAGTCGAGTCCCCCGGGGCATGAACACTGAAGCTTTCTTT. Its translation is CASSRVPRGMNTEAFF.

The chain recombines TRBV6-4 with TRBJ2-2, with TRBD1 matching 7 bases. The J segment lost 7 bases and the V segment lost 6 bases, leaving 8 bases of the junction unmatched. Germline V gene data show CDR1 as MRHNA and CDR2 as SNTAGT. This CDR3 spans 14 amino acids. DNA of the CDR3: TGTGCCAGCAGCGGGACAGAGGAAGGCGGGGAGCTGTTTTTT. Translating gives CASSGTEEGGELFF.

The chain is built from TRBV28 and TRBJ2-3; possible D gene TRBD1, 5 bases. The germline V gene encodes CDR1 MDHEN and CDR2 SYDVKM. V was trimmed by 5 bases and J by 1 base, leaving 13 bases between them. The CDR3 sequence is 15 residues long. CDR3 DNA: TGTGCCAGCAGTATCCGAGGACAAGGCACAGATACGCAGTATTTT. This sequence encodes CASSIRGQGTDTQYF.

The chain couples TRBV2 to TRBJ1-1; TRBD1 matches 12 bases. CDR1 and CDR2 from the germline V gene are SNHLY and FYNNEI. The CDR3 is made up of 14 amino acids. V lost 6 bases, J lost 11 bases, and 10 bases stayed unmatched. The CDR3 bases are TGTGCCAGCAGCGCCGGGACAGGGGGCTCGGGGGCTTTCTTT. Translating it yields CASSAGTGGSGAFF.

The chain combines TRBV4-1 with TRBJ1-1, with D possibly matching TRBD1 (5 bases). The CDR3 is 14 amino acids. Germline CDR1 is MGHRA and CDR2 is YSYEKL. V gave up 0 bases and J gave up 8 bases, with 13 bases separating them. CDR3 bases: TGCGCCAGCAGCCAAGACTCAGGGCGGTTAGAAGCTTTCTTT. Protein sequence: CASSQDSGRLEAFF.

V gene TRBV5-4 combines with J gene TRBJ2-1; TRBD1 might be the D (6 bases). Germline V lookup: CDR1 SGHNT, CDR2 YYREEE (reference sequence). Trimming removed 4 bases from V and 3 bases from J, with 17 bases in between. CDR3 length: 16 amino acids. The CDR3 here is CASSAMDRAFYNEQFF. The DNA of the CDR3 is TGTGCCAGCAGCGCAATGGACAGAGCTTTCTACAATGAGCAGTTCTTC.

The genes are TRBV6-2 or TRBV6-3 and TRBJ1-5; D call uncertain. The CDR3 contains 12 residues. From germline, CDR1 is MNHEY and CDR2 SVGEGT. Trimming took 3 bases from V and 5 from J, leaving 5 bases between them. CDR3 sequence (DNA): TGTGCCAGCAGTTATCTGGATCAGCCCCAGCATTTT. Protein sequence: CASSYLDQPQHF.

The chain uses TRBV23-1 and TRBJ1-3, with 10 bases that match TRBD1. TRBV23-1 is an ORF, with its function uncertain. This CDR3 contains 16 residues. The junction had 7 bases not matched to a gene; V was cut back by 4 bases and J by 4 bases. The chain's CDR3 is CASSPMGQGCGNTIYF. The CDR3 nucleotides read TGCGCCAGCAGTCCGATGGGACAGGGGTGCGGAAACACCATATATTTT.

A single count supports this clone. V gene TRBV9 combines with J gene TRBJ2-3, with no clear D. With 4 bases removed from V and 7 bases from J, the gap between germline ends came to 10 bases. Germline values: CDR1 SGDLS, CDR2 YYNGEE. The CDR3 has 12 amino acids. This chain's CDR3 is CASSPPSHTQYF. The CDR3 region has the DNA TGTGCCAGCAGCCCCCCCTCACATACGCAGTATTTT.

CDR3 loop: CASSPTLDTQYF. As DNA, the CDR3 is TGCGCCAGCAGCCCGACCCTTGATACGCAGTATTTT. The rearrangement uses TRBV5-1 and TRBJ2-3, with D unclear. Looked up from germline, CDR1 is SGHRS and CDR2 is YFSETQ. This CDR3 has 12 residues. V gave up 4 bases and J gave up 6 bases, with 9 bases separating them.

The gene calls are TRBV5-6 and TRBJ1-3, with D possibly matching TRBD1 (6 bases). CDR1 is SGHDT, CDR2 YYEEEE, per germline. Trimming took off 6 bases at V and 0 bases at J, with 13 bases between the two ends. The CDR3 contains 15 residues. CDR3 sequence (DNA): TGTGCCAGCACCCGGGACACTTTCTCTGGAAACACCATATATTTT. Translating gives CASTRDTFSGNTIYF.

The genes are TRBV28 and TRBJ1-1; 7 bases map to TRBD1. The CDR3 extends over 12 amino acids. Germline V CDR1 and CDR2: MDHEN, SYDVKM. V trimming: 2 bases; J trimming: 10 bases; junction bases outside the gene matches: 4. The CDR3 DNA follows: TGTGCCAGCAGTTTAAGACAGGGTGGAGCTTTCTTT. The encoded protein is CASSLRQGGAFF. Based on the CDR3 plus reference TRBV28 and TRBJ1-1, the full variable domain is DVKVTQSSRYLVKRTGEKVFLECVQDMDHENMFWYRQDPGLGLRLIYFSYDVKMKEKGDIPEGYSVSREKKERFSLILESASTNQTSMYLCASSLRQGGAFFGQGTRLTVV.

J is TRBJ1-6 and V is TRBV28; no clear D. V was clipped by 0 bases and J by 10 bases, with 16 bases between them. The CDR3 sequence is 16 residues long. Germline V gene data show CDR1 as MDHEN and CDR2 as SYDVKM. DNA for the CDR3: TGTGCCAGCAGTTTATGGAGAGGGAGCCCTGGGTCACCCCTCCACTTT. Translating gives CASSLWRGSPGSPLHF.